The 26 T cell receptor beta chains below come from one sample, sequenced in a study of T-cell reconstitution after alpha-beta-depleted transplantation in children. This sample's TCRbeta library carried unique molecular identifier barcodes. One entry per CDR3 protein, called by TCRdb with MiXCR from the PCR reads. The sample lists 200,000 to 250,000 distinct CDR3 sequences; 6.5% to 9% were seen once. The source was PBMCs, mostly from graft donor cells, collected 180 days after TCRalphabeta/CD19-depleted stem cell transplant. The source is a male patient between 5 and 17 years old who had a stem cell transplant for acute lymphoblastic leukemia, so the T cells may come from the graft donor.

This clonotype came up many times. This chain connects TRBV7-9 to TRBJ1-1; possible D gene TRBD1, 5 bases. The CDR3 extends over 12 amino acids. The V and J ends lost 5 bases and 9 bases respectively, with 13 bases between them. CDR1 is SEHNR, CDR2 FQNEAQ, per germline (reference sequence). The CDR3 region has the DNA TGTGCCAGCAGCAGGCCTGCAGGGAAAGCTTTCTTT. Its protein is CASSRPAGKAFF. Based on the CDR3 plus reference TRBV7-9 and TRBJ1-1, the full variable domain is DTGVSQNPRHKITKRGQNVTFRCDPISEHNRLYWYRQTLGQGPEFLTYFQNEAQLEKSRLLSDRFSAERPKGSFSTLEIQRTEQGDSAMYLCASSRPAGKAFFGQGTRLTVV.

This clonotype showed up many times. The CDR3 DNA follows: TGTGCCAGCAGCGTAAAGGGCCAGATTCCTTCTACAGAGCAGTACTTC. Protein sequence: CASSVKGQIPSTEQYF. The chain has TRBV9 and TRBJ2-7; D is undetermined. The CDR3 extends over 16 amino acids. The V gene lost 1 base and the J gene lost 7 bases, with 21 bases spanning the gap. Germline V gene sequence: CDR1 SGDLS, CDR2 YYNGEE.

The table lists this clonotype with many counts. This chain uses TRBV7-9 with TRBJ1-6; D unresolved. The V end lost 1 base, the J end lost 13 bases, and 8 bases lay between the germline ends. The CDR3 is 12 residues long. Germline V gives CDR1 SEHNR, CDR2 FQNEAQ (reference sequence). CDR3 in DNA: TGTGCCAGCAGCTTAGAAGGGATCCCCCTCCACTTT. Protein product: CASSLEGIPLHF. Supplemented by reference TRBV7-9 and TRBJ1-6, the full variable domain reads DTGVSQNPRHKITKRGQNVTFRCDPISEHNRLYWYRQTLGQGPEFLTYFQNEAQLEKSRLLSDRFSAERPKGSFSTLEIQRTEQGDSAMYLCASSLEGIPLHFGNGTRLTVT.

This clonotype has ten or more counts. The gene calls are TRBV4-3 and TRBJ1-1, with D hard to call. In germline, CDR1 is LGHNA, CDR2 YSLEER. Trimming took 0 bases from V and 5 from J, leaving 16 bases between them. The CDR3 length is 16 residues. This CDR3 is CASSQDYPGLRTEAFF. For the CDR3, the DNA is TGCGCCAGCAGCCAAGATTATCCGGGGTTGAGGACTGAAGCTTTCTTT.

This clonotype has at least ten counts. The conserved phenylalanine or tryptophan is not found at the CDR3 terminus, so this likely reflects a read error. No DNA is shown, since the ends of the CDR3 on it are uncertain; the CDR3 is the one TCRdb lists. The rearrangement uses TRBV6-5 and TRBJ1-2; the D call TRBD1 from the table was never checked on the DNA. The CDR3 sequence runs 10 residues, both termini included. The germline V gene encodes CDR1 MNHEY and CDR2 SVGAGI. This CDR3 is CASSYGGEFA.

This clonotype was counted at least ten times. The J gene is TRBJ2-6, the V gene TRBV7-6; D gene ambiguous. CDR3 length equals 17 residues. The V end was cut by 0 bases, the J end by 1 base, with 10 bases between. Germline loops: CDR1 SGHVS, CDR2 FNYEAQ. CDR3 sequence reads: CASSLARPGSGANVLTF. The DNA for the CDR3 is TGTGCCAGCAGCTTAGCAAGACCCGGATCTGGGGCCAACGTCCTGACTTTC.

CDR3 residues: CASSQEVWSSYNEQFF. DNA for the CDR3: TGTGCCAGCAGCCAAGAGGTATGGAGCTCCTACAATGAGCAGTTCTTC. The chain combines TRBV4-2 with TRBJ2-1; D unclear. Germline lookup yields CDR1 LGHNA and CDR2 YNFKEQ. Trimming removed 0 bases at V and 0 bases at J, with 9 bases between. This CDR3 is 16 amino acids long.

The chain links TRBV7-9 to TRBJ1-4, with D maybe TRBD1 (5 bases). Per the germline V gene, CDR1 is SEHNR and CDR2 is FQNEAQ (reference sequence). This CDR3 contains 16 residues. V lost 5 bases to trimming and J lost 0 bases, with 13 bases between them. The CDR3 nucleotides are TGTGCCAGCAGCCCCAGGGAGGACTCAACTAATGAAAAACTGTTTTTT. Residues: CASSPREDSTNEKLFF.

This clonotype was detected ten times or more. V gene TRBV27 combines with J gene TRBJ2-1; D possibly corresponds to TRBD2 (7 bases). The CDR3 extends over 16 amino acids. CDR1 is MNHEY, CDR2 SMNVEV, per germline (reference sequence). The ends were cut back, 7 bases at V and 0 bases at J, with 16 bases in the middle. The CDR3 region is CASTDRGASSYNEQFF. CDR3 coding DNA: TGTGCCAGCACCGATCGGGGGGCGAGCTCCTACAATGAGCAGTTCTTC.

This clonotype was seen ten or more times. This chain connects TRBV29-1 to TRBJ1-4; D is unclear. Germline CDR1 reads SQVTM; CDR2 reads ANQGSEA. Between the trimmed V and J ends, which lost 8 bases and 5 bases, there was a span of 9 bases. The CDR3 spans 11 residues. The CDR3 nucleotides are TGCAGCTATCGGACGAATGAAAAACTGTTTTTT. Translating it yields CSYRTNEKLFF. Variable domain in full (rest from reference TRBV29-1 and TRBJ1-4): SAVISQKPSRDICQRGTSLTIQCQVDSQVTMMFWYRQQPGQSLTLIATANQGSEATYESGFVIDKFPISRPNLTFSTLTVSNMSPEDSSIYLCSYRTNEKLFFGSGTQLSVL.

This clonotype has at least ten counts. V usage is TRBV6-5 and J usage is TRBJ2-7; tentative D call: TRBD1 (5 bases). This CDR3 has 15 residues. Between the trimmed V and J ends, which lost 2 bases and 0 bases, there was a span of 11 bases. Germline lookup yields CDR1 MNHEY and CDR2 SVGAGI. The CDR3 DNA sequence: TGTGCCAGCAGTTACGGGTCAGGGCTCTCCTACGAGCAGTACTTC. It codes for CASSYGSGLSYEQYF.

As regards this clonotype: A much larger clone sits a single nucleotide away, making a read error possible. This chain links TRBV7-9 with TRBJ1-2; no clear D. Germline values: CDR1 SEHNR, CDR2 FQNEAQ (reference sequence). The CDR3 spans 13 residues. Trimming took 1 base from V and 9 from J, leaving 12 bases between them. CDR3 nucleotide sequence: TGTGCCAGCAGCTTAGTGGCGGGCGCCAGCTACACCTTC. The encoded protein is CASSLVAGASYTF. Full variable domain (rest looked up from reference TRBV7-9 and TRBJ1-2): DTGVSQNPRHKITKRGQNVTFRCDPISEHNRLYWYRQTLGQGPEFLTYFQNEAQLEKSRLLSDRFSAERPKGSFSTLEIQRTEQGDSAMYLCASSLVAGASYTFGSGTRLTVV.

At least ten counts were recorded for this clonotype. The rearrangement links TRBV11-2 to TRBJ2-2, with TRBD1 matching 7 bases. The junction had 6 bases not matched to a gene; V was cut back by 4 bases and J by 4 bases. This CDR3 has 15 amino acids. The V gene's germline CDR1 is SGHAT and CDR2 FQNNGV. In DNA, the CDR3 is TGTGCCAGCAGCTCGGCCCCAGGGGGCACCGGGGAGCTGTTTTTT. It is translated as CASSSAPGGTGELFF.

There are many counts of this clonotype. The chain employs TRBV20-1 and TRBJ2-3; 7 bases fit TRBD2. This CDR3 is built from 14 residues. Trimming cost V 4 bases and J 1 base; bases outside gene matches: 5. Germline V gene sequence: CDR1 DFQATT, CDR2 SNEGSKA (reference sequence). For the CDR3, the DNA is TGCAGTGCTATGGGGGGAGGGGGCACAGATACGCAGTATTTT. Translated, it gives CSAMGGGGTDTQYF.

This clonotype came up many times. Here the CDR3 reads CASSGVGVPNYGYTF. The CDR3 DNA is TGCGCCAGCAGCGGCGTGGGGGTTCCTAACTATGGCTACACCTTC. J is TRBJ1-2 and V is TRBV5-1, with D possibly TRBD1 on 5 matching bases. This CDR3 region has 15 residues. Germline values: CDR1 SGHRS, CDR2 YFSETQ. V lost 4 bases, J lost 0 bases, and 13 bases lay in between.

The sample holds many counts of this clonotype. The J gene is TRBJ2-2, the V gene TRBV29-1, with a tentative D call TRBD1 (5 bases). V dropped 6 bases and J dropped 2 bases, with 13 bases sitting between them. In germline, CDR1 is SQVTM, CDR2 ANQGSEA. The CDR3 has 14 residues. The CDR3 sequence: CSVDPQGNTGELFF. The CDR3, as DNA: TGCAGCGTCGATCCTCAGGGTAACACCGGGGAGCTGTTTTTT.

At least ten counts were recorded for this clonotype. The J gene is TRBJ2-7, the V gene TRBV20-1; 10 bases are a match to TRBD2. J gave up 4 bases and V 8 bases, and 2 bases lay outside the gene matches. The CDR3 spans 11 residues. Germline assignment: CDR1 DFQATT and CDR2 SNEGSKA (reference sequence). The CDR3 nucleotides are TGCAGTCCGGGACTAGCGTACGAGCAGTACTTC. Protein: CSPGLAYEQYF.

This clonotype was observed many times. The genes are TRBV24-1 and TRBJ2-6; D not certain. This CDR3 spans 14 amino acids. CDR1 is KGHDR and CDR2 is SFDVKD in the germline V gene. Trimming removed 4 bases from V and 4 bases from J, with 7 bases in between. This CDR3 is CATSERAGANVLTF. CDR3 sequence (DNA): TGTGCCACCAGTGAAAGGGCCGGGGCCAACGTCCTGACTTTC.

This clonotype was counted at least ten times. The chain combines TRBV5-1 with TRBJ1-1; D is possibly TRBD1 (5 bases). V was cut by 6 bases and J by 3 bases, with 15 bases left in between. Germline V gene data show CDR1 as SGHRS and CDR2 as YFSETQ. This CDR3 is built from 14 residues. CDR3 amino acids: CASTSGRGDTEAFF. CDR3 DNA sequence: TGCGCCAGCACCTCGGGACGGGGGGACACTGAAGCTTTCTTT.

This clonotype was observed a handful of times. V usage is TRBV20-1 and J usage is TRBJ2-7, with D maybe TRBD1 (6 bases). CDR3 length: 17 amino acids. CDR1 and CDR2 from the germline V gene are DFQATT and SNEGSKA (reference sequence). V was clipped by 5 bases and J by 2 bases, with 25 bases between them. CDR3 region: CSAGPRFGPRGTYEQYF. For the CDR3, the DNA is TGCAGTGCTGGCCCCCGGTTTGGACCCAGGGGCACCTACGAGCAGTACTTC.

This clonotype was detected many times. The chain has TRBV7-9 and TRBJ1-5; tentative D call: TRBD1 (5 bases). CDR3 size: 14 residues. The germline V gene encodes CDR1 SEHNR and CDR2 FQNEAQ (reference sequence). V lost 1 base to trimming and J lost 5 bases, with 9 bases between them. CDR3 amino acids: CASSLGWGDQPQHF. As DNA, the CDR3 is TGTGCCAGCAGCTTAGGGTGGGGGGATCAGCCCCAGCATTTT.

This clonotype was seen ten or more times. V gene TRBV7-9 combines with J gene TRBJ2-2; no reliable D call. CDR1 is SEHNR and CDR2 is FQNEAQ in the germline V gene (reference sequence). Trimming took 0 bases from V and 7 from J, leaving 12 bases between them. The CDR3 is 15 amino acids. The CDR3 DNA sequence: TGTGCCAGCAGCTTAGCGAAAGGTGGTGGCGGGGAGCTGTTTTTT. It specifies CASSLAKGGGGELFF.

This clonotype was observed many times. The gene calls are TRBV28 and TRBJ1-1, with TRBD1 matching over 10 bases. Germline CDR1 reads MDHEN; CDR2 reads SYDVKM. The CDR3 contains 15 residues. Trimming took 5 bases from V and 4 from J; bases not matched to a gene: 7. In DNA, the CDR3 is TGTGCCAGCAGTGACACCGGGACAGGGGTCACTGAAGCTTTCTTT. It encodes CASSDTGTGVTEAFF.

This clonotype was picked up many times. V is TRBV6-5 and J is TRBJ2-3, with 7 bases that match TRBD2. The CDR3 has 18 residues. The V and J ends lost 0 bases and 6 bases, in that order; junction bases with no gene match: 15. Germline lookup yields CDR1 MNHEY and CDR2 SVGAGI. CDR3 bases: TGTGCCAGCAGTTACTCCCGCGGAAGGGAGGGGAATCGGGATACGCAGTATTTT. It is translated as CASSYSRGREGNRDTQYF.

This clonotype has at least ten counts. The V gene is TRBV20-1, the J gene TRBJ1-6; 10 bases align to TRBD1. There are 14 residues in the CDR3. Germline trimming cut 6 bases from V and 10 bases from J; bases unmatched to any gene: 9. Germline CDR1 DFQATT, CDR2 SNEGSKA (reference sequence). The CDR3 sequence: CSAPGQGVRSPLHF. The CDR3 DNA is TGCAGTGCCCCCGGACAGGGGGTGAGGTCACCCCTCCACTTT.

This clonotype was observed at least ten times. The chain recombines TRBV27 with TRBJ2-7; 10 nucleotides match TRBD1. The germline CDR1 and CDR2 sequences are MNHEY and SMNVEV (reference sequence). This CDR3 has 13 residues. V lost 10 bases to trimming and J lost 3 bases; unmatched junction nucleotides: 6. The CDR3 DNA is TGTGCCACCTGGGACAGGGGTTACTACGAGCAGTACTTC. It specifies CATWDRGYYEQYF.